This T cell receptor (beta chain) was sequenced in a study of early T cells in non-severe SARS-CoV-2 infection. On the study more broadly: Bulk RNA taken from unsorted whole blood was sequenced, leaving chains unpaired. Points from the study as a whole: There was a bias toward anti-spike CD8 responses in VDJdb matching, which missed private and CD4 specificities.

cDNA molecules, individually, were tagged with unique molecular identifiers. TCRdb reprocessed the 5' RACE reads via MiXCR and lists one record per CDR3 protein. This sample has 60,000 or so distinct CDR3 sequences; around 12% occur once, and the top ten carry under 4.5%. As to this clonotype: Its antigen is unidentified.

There are 11 residues in the CDR3. From germline, CDR1 is SGHAT and CDR2 FQNNGV. V was shortened by 5 bases and J by 11 bases, with 12 bases between the two germline ends. Sequences were obtained from whole blood. The chain combines TRBV11-2 with TRBJ1-1; TRBD1 might be the D (6 bases). The clonotype originates from an adult who was a healthcare worker with PCR-confirmed SARS-CoV-2 infection or an uninfected control (not recorded which). The CDR3 spells CASSPRGGAFF. The CDR3 DNA reads TGTGCCAGCAGCCCCCGCGGGGGCGCTTTCTTT.